This passage covers 13 T cell receptor beta chains from one sample sequenced in a study of identical twins. TCRdb itself ran the 5' RACE reads through MiXCR, one entry per CDR3 protein. The sample carries nearly 650,000 distinct CDR3 sequences, just over 7% recorded once. These same data were also listed under a study on yellow fever vaccine responses in identical twins.

Specimen: PBMCs. Every receptor here comes from a woman between 18 and 29 years old in good health.

Many counts were recorded for this clonotype. The chain joins TRBV12-3 or TRBV12-4 to TRBJ1-2, with 8 bases identical to TRBD1. The CDR3 is made up of 14 amino acids. Unmatched junction bases numbered 8, after V lost 3 bases and J lost 8 bases. As DNA, the CDR3 is TGTGCCAGCAGTTTTGCCCAGGGGGCGCAGGGCTACACCTTC. This sequence encodes CASSFAQGAQGYTF.

This clonotype was seen many times. The chain has TRBV20-1 and TRBJ2-4, with D maybe TRBD2 (5 bases). The CDR3 has 14 residues. The germline CDR1 and CDR2 sequences are DFQATT and SNEGSKA (reference sequence). Trimming cost V 6 bases and J 0 bases, with 12 bases left between them. DNA of the CDR3: TGCAGTGCGAGGGATAGCCTAGCCAAAAACATTCAGTACTTC. Its protein is CSARDSLAKNIQYF.

This clonotype was found a few times. The chain is built from TRBV20-1 and TRBJ2-5; 15 positions match TRBD2. V dropped 6 bases and J dropped 5; count of bases not matched to a gene: 10. This CDR3 has 16 amino acids. Germline-derived CDR1 and CDR2 are DFQATT and SNEGSKA (reference sequence). CDR3 protein: CSAPPNGLAGGETQYF. Here the CDR3 DNA reads TGCAGTGCCCCTCCGAATGGACTAGCGGGGGGGGAGACCCAGTACTTC.

The chain joins TRBV7-9 to TRBJ1-2; D not certain. Trimming pared 3 bases from V and 7 bases from J, leaving 18 bases between. The germline V gene encodes CDR1 SEHNR and CDR2 FQNEAQ (reference sequence). CDR3 length equals 15 residues. The CDR3 is CASSFGIDPRPGYTF. The DNA for the CDR3 is TGTGCCAGCAGCTTTGGGATAGACCCTAGACCTGGCTACACCTTC.

V is TRBV11-2 and J is TRBJ2-5; the D gene is possibly TRBD2 (6 bases). The CDR3 totals 15 residues. The ends were cut back, 1 base at V and 5 bases at J, with 14 bases in the middle. In germline, CDR1 is SGHAT, CDR2 FQNNGV. CDR3 sequence: CASSLGGMAGETQYF. The CDR3, as DNA: TGTGCCAGCAGCTTAGGGGGGATGGCGGGGGAGACCCAGTACTTC.

This clonotype was recorded a few times. The rearrangement links TRBV10-2 to TRBJ1-1; no firm D call. Germline values: CDR1 WSHSY, CDR2 SAAADI. This CDR3 has 13 amino acids. The ends were cut back, 7 bases at V and 11 bases at J, with 20 bases in the middle. The CDR3 here is CASIEAGEKEAFF. CDR3 DNA: TGCGCCAGCATCGAGGCGGGAGAAAAGGAGGCTTTCTTT.

This clonotype has ten or more counts. The chain has TRBV18 and TRBJ1-2; D gene unclear. The CDR3 contains 15 residues. Deletions cut 2 bases from V and 2 bases from J, with 12 bases between. CDR1 and CDR2 from the germline V gene are KGHSH and LQKENI. Here the CDR3 reads CASSPGSSPNYGYTF. CDR3 sequence (DNA): TGTGCCAGCTCACCAGGGAGCTCCCCCAACTATGGCTACACCTTC.

V usage is TRBV7-8 and J usage is TRBJ1-1; D possibly corresponds to TRBD1 (5 bases). The germline V gene has CDR1 SGHVS and CDR2 FQNEAQ. V dropped 3 bases and J dropped 4 bases, with 15 bases sitting between them. CDR3 length: 15 residues. CDR3: CASSFGREGSTEAFF. Here the CDR3 DNA reads TGTGCCAGCAGCTTTGGCAGGGAGGGTTCCACTGAAGCTTTCTTT.

There are a few counts of this clonotype. The DNA of the CDR3 is TGCAGCGTTGCGTTCGCGCAGGGCGCTAACTATGGCTACACCTTC. Translating it yields CSVAFAQGANYGYTF. The V gene is TRBV29-1, the J gene TRBJ1-2; D is perhaps TRBD1 (5 bases). Germline V gene lookup returns CDR1 SQVTM and CDR2 ANQGSEA. The V gene lost 4 bases and the J gene lost 0 bases, with 15 bases spanning the gap. CDR3 length equals 15 residues.

This clonotype was seen at least ten times. The chain links TRBV28 to TRBJ2-7; D is unclear. Germline lookup yields CDR1 MDHEN and CDR2 SYDVKM. Between the trimmed V and J ends, which lost 1 base and 5 bases, there was a span of 18 bases. The CDR3 has 16 residues. DNA of the CDR3: TGTGCCAGCAGTTTATATCTGGGGAATTTTATGGACGAGCAGTACTTC. Translating gives CASSLYLGNFMDEQYF. Full variable domain (missing parts from reference TRBV28 and TRBJ2-7): DVKVTQSSRYLVKRTGEKVFLECVQDMDHENMFWYRQDPGLGLRLIYFSYDVKMKEKGDIPEGYSVSREKKERFSLILESASTNQTSMYLCASSLYLGNFMDEQYFGPGTRLTVT.

The CDR3, as DNA: TGTGCCAGCATAGGATCTGAAGCTTTCTTT. It codes for CASIGSEAFF. This chain uses TRBV27 with TRBJ1-1; D ambiguous. CDR1 is MNHEY and CDR2 is SMNVEV in the germline V gene (reference sequence). The CDR3 loop spans 10 amino acids. V dropped 7 bases and J dropped 6 bases, with 6 bases sitting between them.

The chain is built from TRBV12-3 or TRBV12-4 and TRBJ2-7, with TRBD2 identical over 7 bases. The V segment lost 5 bases and the J segment 6 bases; nucleotides outside the gene matches: 10. The CDR3 sequence is 14 residues long. This CDR3 is CASSGAGAFLEQYF. As DNA, the CDR3 is TGTGCCAGCAGTGGGGCGGGAGCCTTCCTCGAGCAGTACTTC.

This clonotype has at least ten counts. The chain is built from TRBV11-2 and TRBJ2-1; D unresolved. V lost 5 bases, J lost 4 bases, and 15 bases lay in between. Germline V CDR1 and CDR2: SGHAT, FQNNGV. The CDR3 covers 15 residues. The CDR3 DNA sequence: TGTGCCAGCAGCGCCCGTCGTGGATCATACAATGAGCAGTTCTTC. Its translation is CASSARRGSYNEQFF.